The rows below give T cell receptor beta chains drawn from one sample of a study of blood T cells in healthy people across ages. TCRdb recomputed calls from the 5' RACE reads with MiXCR, one row per CDR3 protein. The table shows about 1.4 million distinct CDR3 sequences, with approximately 59% occurring only once. Sequenced material: blood. The receptors come from a man aged 18 to 30 in good health. Each CDR3 is given with its conserved first and last residue. A D gene is named only where the DNA matches it firmly. Where a row states a size, it is once, few, many or the class of an expanded clone; other rows omit it.

few	TRBV4-1	TRBD1	TRBJ2-7	TGCGCCAGCAGCCAGACCGGGACAGGGGGCCCCTACGAGCAGTACTTC	CASSQTGTGGPYEQYF
.	TRBV20-1	.	TRBJ1-1	TGCAGTGCTAGAGATTTCAGACTCGTGGCTTTCTTT	CSARDFRLVAFF
.	TRBV12-3/TRBV12-4	.	TRBJ2-7	TGTGCCAGCAGGCCTAGCCGGGCACCAGAGTACTTC	CASRPSRAPEYF
.	TRBV20-1	.	TRBJ2-1	TGCAGTCCTCTACATCGGCGGAATGAGCAGTTCTTC	CSPLHRRNEQFF
.	TRBV2	TRBD2	TRBJ2-3	TGTGCCAGCAGTGAAGCCCGATCGGGGGGGTCACACACAGATACGCAGTATTTT	CASSEARSGGSHTDTQYF
.	TRBV7-9	TRBD2	TRBJ2-6	TGTGCCAGCAGCTTACCCCTAGCGGGAGGGAGAGGGGCCAACGTCCTGACTTTC	CASSLPLAGGRGANVLTF
.	TRBV24-1	.	TRBJ2-1	TGTGCCACCAGTGATCAACCCTCTATTCCTTACAATGAGCAGTTCTTC	CATSDQPSIPYNEQFF
.	TRBV18	.	TRBJ2-1	TGTGCCAGCTCACCACCGGGGTCGACAGCGTACAATGAGCAGTTCTTC	CASSPPGSTAYNEQFF
few	TRBV3-1	TRBD1	TRBJ2-7	TGTGCCAGCAGCCCGGACAGGGTCTCGGCGCAGTACTTC	CASSPDRVSAQYF
.	TRBV12-3/TRBV12-4	.	TRBJ2-1	TGTGCCAGCATCGAAACCTCCTACAATGAGCAGTTCTTC	CASIETSYNEQFF
once	TRBV10-3	.	TRBJ1-2	TGTGCCATCAGTGAGAGTAGTCAGGAGTCCTATGGCTACACCTTC	CAISESSQESYGYTF
.	TRBV4-3	.	TRBJ2-2	TGCGCCAGCAGCCAAGATTCAGGGGCTGACGGGGAGCTGTTTTTT	CASSQDSGADGELFF
once	TRBV6-1	.	TRBJ1-1	TGTGTCACTGTCGCGGCATTAAACACTGAAGCTTTCTTT	CVTVAALNTEAFF
.	TRBV2	TRBD1	TRBJ1-2	TGTGCCAGCAGAACCCTTAAGAGTTGGACAGGGGGTGAAGAGGACTATGGCTACACCTTC	CASRTLKSWTGGEEDYGYTF
.	TRBV5-6	.	TRBJ1-5	TGTGCCAGCAGCTTTAGTGTAGGGACACAGAGAGGGGATCAGCCCCAGCATTTT	CASSFSVGTQRGDQPQHF
.	TRBV4-1	TRBD2	TRBJ2-1	TGCGCCAGCAGCCAACGTCTAGCGGGAGGGCCCACCTATGAGCAGTTCTTC	CASSQRLAGGPTYEQFF
.	TRBV29-1	TRBD1	TRBJ2-7	TGCAGCGTTGGGGGGACAGGGAAGGAATACGAGCAGTACTTC	CSVGGTGKEYEQYF
.	TRBV6-2/TRBV6-3	.	TRBJ1-5	TGTGCCAGCAGTTACATCAATGGGGGGACTCAGCCCCAGCATTTT	CASSYINGGTQPQHF
few	TRBV6-1	.	TRBJ2-5	TGTGCCAGCAGTTCGGGCCCGGCGGAGACCCAGTACTTC	CASSSGPAETQYF
few	TRBV5-1	.	TRBJ2-7	TGCGCCAGCAGCTTAACCGCCCGCGAGCAGTACTTC	CASSLTAREQYF
.	TRBV20-1	.	TRBJ1-1	TGCAGTGCTAGATCAGGGGTCGGGAACACTGAAGCTTTCTTT	CSARSGVGNTEAFF
.	TRBV4-1	.	TRBJ1-2	TGCGCCAGCAGCCAAGAAGGGGACTATGGCTACACCTTC	CASSQEGDYGYTF
.	TRBV18	.	TRBJ1-6	TGTGCCAGCTCACCGGAGAAGTCACCCCTCCACTTT	CASSPEKSPLHF
.	TRBV3-1	.	TRBJ2-1	TGTGCCAGCAGCCATCGAAGCCTGGGCCTCAATGAGCAGTTCTTC	CASSHRSLGLNEQFF
.	TRBV20-1	.	TRBJ2-5	TGCAGTGCTCCCCATCCGAGGGGGTATGAGACCCAGTACTTC	CSAPHPRGYETQYF
once	TRBV7-2	.	TRBJ1-2	TGTGCCAGCAGCTTAACGAATAACTATGGCTACACCTTC	CASSLTNNYGYTF
.	TRBV29-1	.	TRBJ2-7	TGCAGCGTTGAAGTGCCAGGGCCCCTCTACGAGCAGTACTTC	CSVEVPGPLYEQYF
.	TRBV20-1	.	TRBJ1-1	TGCAGTGCTCCCAATCAGGGTAGTGGAGGTCCGGCTTTCTTT	CSAPNQGSGGPAFF
few	TRBV7-2	TRBD2	TRBJ2-1	TGTGCCAGCAGCTTAAATCGGGGACTAGCGACTGACAATGAGCAGTTCTTC	CASSLNRGLATDNEQFF
.	TRBV6-2/TRBV6-3	TRBD2	TRBJ2-7	TGTGCCAGCGGCACCTACGGGACTAGCGGGGATTGGGGGCACTACGAGCAGTACTTC	CASGTYGTSGDWGHYEQYF
few	TRBV4-1	.	TRBJ1-6	TGCGCCAGCAGCCAGGCTATTGCAGGGATGAGGGATTCACCCCTCCACTTT	CASSQAIAGMRDSPLHF
few	TRBV20-1	TRBD2	TRBJ2-5	TGCAGTGCCCTGGTTCGGCGGGGGGAACAAGAGACCCAGTACTTC	CSALVRRGEQETQYF
.	TRBV10-3	.	TRBJ1-2	TGTGCCATCAGTGAGGGGGTCCAGACTGGCTACACCTTC	CAISEGVQTGYTF
.	TRBV20-1	TRBD2	TRBJ2-3	TGCAGTGCTAGAGCCCCTAGCGGGTTCACAGATACGCAGTATTTT	CSARAPSGFTDTQYF
few	TRBV3-1	TRBD1	TRBJ2-4	TGTGCCAGCAGCCCTTTGCGGCAGGGGGCAGCTCAGTACTTC	CASSPLRQGAAQYF
.	TRBV7-2	.	TRBJ2-7	TGTGCCAGCACCTACCTGGGGGAGAACGAGCAGTACTTC	CASTYLGENEQYF
.	TRBV20-1	TRBD2	TRBJ2-7	TGCAGTGCTAGAATAATTCTAAGGGGACTAGCGAACTCCTACGAGCAGTACTTC	CSARIILRGLANSYEQYF
once	TRBV4-1	TRBD1	TRBJ2-1	TGCGCCAGCAGCCAAACTATTCAGGGGGCCTTCGCCAATGAGCAGTTCTTC	CASSQTIQGAFANEQFF
.	TRBV4-1	.	TRBJ2-7	TGCGCCAGCAGCCAAGATCCGGGGCCTGCCTACGAGCAGTACTTC	CASSQDPGPAYEQYF
.	TRBV10-3	.	TRBJ2-7	TGTGCCACCCTGTCCACCAACTACGAGCAGTACTTC	CATLSTNYEQYF
.	TRBV12-3/TRBV12-4	TRBD1	TRBJ2-5	TGTGCCAGCAGTTGGGGACAGCCCCGAGGGGAGACCCAGTACTTC	CASSWGQPRGETQYF
.	TRBV12-3/TRBV12-4	TRBD2	TRBJ2-7	TGTGCCAGCAGTCACATGGCCTGGACCACTAGCGGGTTTTACGAGCAGTACTTC	CASSHMAWTTSGFYEQYF
.	TRBV6-5	.	TRBJ2-3	TGTGCCAGCGGTAACGGGCCTCGCACAGATACGCAGTATTTT	CASGNGPRTDTQYF
.	TRBV6-2/TRBV6-3	.	TRBJ2-1	TGTGCCAGCAATCCTAGGGGTGCGCCCTACAATGAGCAGTTCTTC	CASNPRGAPYNEQFF
.	TRBV20-1	.	TRBJ1-3	TGCAGTGCTGAGCTTAGCTCTGGAAACACCATATATTTT	CSAELSSGNTIYF
.	TRBV7-2	TRBD2	TRBJ2-4	TGTGCCAGCAGCTTGGGTCTAGCGGGAATTCAGTACTTC	CASSLGLAGIQYF
.	TRBV4-2	.	TRBJ1-2	TGTGCCAGCAGCCATCTCCAGGGTAACTATGGCTACACCTTC	CASSHLQGNYGYTF
.	TRBV12-3/TRBV12-4	.	TRBJ2-7	TGTGCCAGCAGTTTTGGTGGGGGCGAGCAGTACTTC	CASSFGGGEQYF
.	TRBV12-3/TRBV12-4	TRBD1	TRBJ2-7	TGTGCCAGCAGGTCGACGGACAGGGGACACTACGAGCAGTACTTC	CASRSTDRGHYEQYF
few	TRBV5-1	.	TRBJ2-7	TGCGCCAGCAGCTTGGACCGGGACTTCTACGAGCAGTACTTC	CASSLDRDFYEQYF
.	TRBV12-5	.	TRBJ2-7	TGTGCTAGTGGTTTGATAGCGGTCCCCTACGAGCAGTACTTC	CASGLIAVPYEQYF
.	TRBV25-1	TRBD1	TRBJ2-1	TGTGCCACGGGACAGCCCCAAGAGACCCAGTTCTTC	CATGQPQETQFF
once	TRBV20-1	.	TRBJ2-5	TGCAGTGCTAGAGGGGCAGTCCAAGAGACCCAGTACTTC	CSARGAVQETQYF
.	TRBV5-6	.	TRBJ2-1	TGTGCCAGCAGCGCCTCCGACCGGTACAATGAGCAGTTCTTC	CASSASDRYNEQFF
few	TRBV20-1	.	TRBJ2-7	TGCAGTGCTTCCTCGGGCCCGTCCTACGAGCAGTACTTC	CSASSGPSYEQYF